This TCR beta chain was sequenced in a study of graft-versus-host responses after intestinal transplantation. Study as a whole: Recipients got multivisceral, liver-intestinal, or isolated intestinal transplants. For two to four years after anti-thymocyte globulin induction, all recipients took tacrolimus and steroids.

As for this clone: Its specificity is not known.

Germline-derived CDR1 and CDR2 are ENHRY and SYGVKD. The CDR3 loop spans 15 amino acids. V gave up 3 bases and J gave up 1 base; unmatched junction bases: 4. Repertoires were generated with immunoSEQ multiplex PCR, while TCRdb's copy carries only in-frame clones and drops some. Among about 120,000 clones listed, roughly nine tenths were seen once. Here the sequenced sample was unstimulated CD4+ T cells sorted from spleen or lymph node cells, taken before transplant. The chain uses TRBV10-3 and TRBJ2-5, with TRBD2 identical over 8 bases. This TCR was recovered from a human donor who was the organ donor for an intestinal transplant. The CDR3 DNA sequence: TGTGCCATCAGTGAATTTCTAGCGGGCCAAGAGACCCAGTACTTC. Its translation: CAISEFLAGQETQYF.